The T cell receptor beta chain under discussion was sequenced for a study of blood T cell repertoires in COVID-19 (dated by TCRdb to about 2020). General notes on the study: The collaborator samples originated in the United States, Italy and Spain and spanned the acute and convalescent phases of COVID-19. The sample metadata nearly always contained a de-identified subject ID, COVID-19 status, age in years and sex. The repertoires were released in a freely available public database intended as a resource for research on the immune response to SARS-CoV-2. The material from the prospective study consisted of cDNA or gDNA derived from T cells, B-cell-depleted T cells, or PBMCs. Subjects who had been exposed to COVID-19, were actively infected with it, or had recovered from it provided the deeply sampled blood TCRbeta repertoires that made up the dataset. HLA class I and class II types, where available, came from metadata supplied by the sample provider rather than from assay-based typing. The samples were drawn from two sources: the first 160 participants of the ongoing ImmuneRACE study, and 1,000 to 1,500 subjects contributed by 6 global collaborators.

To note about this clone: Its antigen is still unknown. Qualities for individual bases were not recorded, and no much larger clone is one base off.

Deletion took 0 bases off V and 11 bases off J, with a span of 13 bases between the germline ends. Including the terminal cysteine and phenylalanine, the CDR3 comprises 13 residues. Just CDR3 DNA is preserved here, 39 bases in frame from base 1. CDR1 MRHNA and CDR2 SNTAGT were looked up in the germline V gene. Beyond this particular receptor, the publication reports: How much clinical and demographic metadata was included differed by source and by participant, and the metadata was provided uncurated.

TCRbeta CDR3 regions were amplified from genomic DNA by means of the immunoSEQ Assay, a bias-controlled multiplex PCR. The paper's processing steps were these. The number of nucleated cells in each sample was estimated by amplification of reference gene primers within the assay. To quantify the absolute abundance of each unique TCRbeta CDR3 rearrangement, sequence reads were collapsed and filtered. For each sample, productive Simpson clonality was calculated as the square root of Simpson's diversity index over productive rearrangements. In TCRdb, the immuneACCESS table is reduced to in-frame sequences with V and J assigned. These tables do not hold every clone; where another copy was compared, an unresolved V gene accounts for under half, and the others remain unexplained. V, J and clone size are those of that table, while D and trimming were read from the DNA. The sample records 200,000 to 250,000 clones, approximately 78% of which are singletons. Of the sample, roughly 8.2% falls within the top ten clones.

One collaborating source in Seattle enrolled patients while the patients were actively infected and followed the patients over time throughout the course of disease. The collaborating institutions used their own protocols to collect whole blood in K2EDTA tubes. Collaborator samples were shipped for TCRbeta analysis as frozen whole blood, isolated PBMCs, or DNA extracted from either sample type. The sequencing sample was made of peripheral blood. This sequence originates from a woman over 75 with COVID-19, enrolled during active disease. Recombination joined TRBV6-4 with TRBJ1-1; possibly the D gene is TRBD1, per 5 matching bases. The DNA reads TGTGCCAGCAGTGACTCGGGGTCCCACAGGGCTTTCTTT. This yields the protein CASSDSGSHRAFF.